Presented here are 18 T cell receptor beta chains from one specimen sequenced in a study of T cell changes during pregnancy in multiple sclerosis. Profiled with immunoSEQ multiplex PCR; TCRdb holds only in-frame clones, not every one. Of 55,000 to 95,000 clones listed, roughly nine tenths are singletons. The material sequenced was peripheral blood, taken in the second trimester of pregnancy. The receptors stem from a female donor in good health, enrolled as a control in a pregnancy study.

V is TRBV9 and J is TRBJ2-1; a possible D gene is TRBD2 (5 bases). The germline V gene has CDR1 SGDLS and CDR2 YYNGEE. The ends were cut back, 4 bases at V and 6 bases at J, with 8 bases in the middle. The CDR3 is 12 amino acids. In nucleotides, the CDR3 is TGTGCCAGCAGCCGGGGAGTCAATGAGCAGTTCTTC. It is translated as CASSRGVNEQFF. Full variable domain (rest looked up from reference TRBV9 and TRBJ2-1): DSGVTQTPKHLITATGQRVTLRCSPRSGDLSVYWYQQSLDQGLQFLIQYYNGEERAKGNILERFSAQQFPDLHSELNLSSLELGDSALYFCASSRGVNEQFFGPGTRLTVL.

The chain joins TRBV14 to TRBJ2-3, with D possibly matching TRBD2 (5 bases). The CDR3 length is 17 residues. V was shortened by 4 bases and J by 0 bases, with 17 bases between the two germline ends. Per the germline V gene, CDR1 is SGHDN and CDR2 is FVKESK. CDR3 amino acids: CASSRFSSGWSTDTQYF. As DNA, the CDR3 is TGTGCCAGCAGCCGCTTTTCCTCGGGATGGAGCACAGATACGCAGTATTTT.

This rearrangement joins TRBV4-1 to TRBJ2-2; no definite D call. The V gene lost 6 bases and the J gene lost 1 base, with 9 bases spanning the gap. In germline, CDR1 is MGHRA, CDR2 YSYEKL. This CDR3 comprises 14 residues. In DNA, the CDR3 is TGCGCCAGCAGGAAACGACAGAACACCGGGGAGCTGTTTTTT. This translates into CASRKRQNTGELFF.

The rearrangement links TRBV4-3 to TRBJ2-2, with 7 positions matching TRBD2. The CDR3 runs to 15 residues. V lost 1 base and J lost 5; bases outside the gene matches: 4. Germline lookup yields CDR1 LGHNA and CDR2 YSLEER. This CDR3 reads CASSQAGGLTGELFF. CDR3 DNA: TGCGCCAGCAGCCAAGCCGGGGGGTTAACCGGGGAGCTGTTTTTT.

The chain is built from TRBV6-1 and TRBJ2-7; 12 nucleotides align to TRBD2. Germline loops: CDR1 MNHNS, CDR2 SASEGT. CDR3 size: 14 residues. The junction had 5 bases not matched to a gene; V was cut back by 10 bases and J by 1 base. CDR3 coding DNA: TGTGCCACCCTGACTAGCGGGGGTTCCTACGAGCAGTACTTC. Residues: CATLTSGGSYEQYF.

The rearrangement links TRBV7-8 to TRBJ1-1; D not certain. The CDR3 totals 15 residues. Trimming stripped 5 bases from V and 0 bases from J, with 13 bases between. Germline CDR1 and CDR2: SGHVS and FQNEAQ. The CDR3 spells CASSTGIPVNTEAFF. DNA for the CDR3: TGTGCCAGCAGCACGGGGATTCCGGTGAACACTGAAGCTTTCTTT.

The J gene is TRBJ2-5, the V gene TRBV4-3; the match to TRBD2 covers 10 bases. V was pared by 5 bases and J by 5 bases, with 8 bases of the junction left unmatched. CDR1 and CDR2 (germline): LGHNA, YSLEER. The CDR3 loop spans 15 amino acids. The CDR3 protein is CASSKRGGLRETQYF. CDR3 nucleotides: TGCGCCAGCAGCAAGCGGGGGGGCCTGAGGGAGACCCAGTACTTC.

This sequence joins TRBV7-3 and TRBJ2-3, with TRBD2 as a possible D gene (6 bases). Germline CDR1 SGHTA, CDR2 FQGTGA. This CDR3 is built from 14 residues. Trimming took off 5 bases at V and 1 base at J, with 10 bases between the two ends. This chain's CDR3 is CASSPGGGTDTQYF. Here the CDR3 DNA reads TGTGCCAGCAGCCCCGGCGGGGGCACAGATACGCAGTATTTT.

J is TRBJ1-2 and V is TRBV7-9, with TRBD1 identical over 7 bases. Trimming took 4 bases from V and 7 from J; bases not matched to a gene: 6. CDR3 length equals 13 residues. The germline V gene has CDR1 SEHNR and CDR2 FQNEAQ (reference sequence). This chain's CDR3 is CASSYADRVGYTF. CDR3 sequence (DNA): TGTGCCAGCAGCTACGCAGACAGGGTTGGCTACACCTTC.

This clone was seen only a few times. This sequence joins TRBV7-2 and TRBJ1-4; D is unclear. This CDR3 contains 15 residues. Germline CDR1 SGHTA, CDR2 FQGNSA. Trimming removed 4 bases at V and 8 bases at J, with 17 bases between. The CDR3 is CASSSGVIPWEKLFF. CDR3 DNA sequence: TGTGCCAGCAGCTCCGGAGTGATCCCCTGGGAAAAACTGTTTTTT.

The V and J genes are TRBV6-4 and TRBJ2-7, with 7 nucleotides matching TRBD1. J was trimmed by 1 base and V by 4 bases; bases with no gene match: 7. This CDR3 contains 15 residues. Germline V gives CDR1 MRHNA, CDR2 SNTAGT. The CDR3 nucleotides read TGTGCCAGCAGTGCCCCCGACAGGGTATCCTACGAGCAGTACTTC. It codes for CASSAPDRVSYEQYF.

The chain joins TRBV6-5 to TRBJ2-4; the D gene is possibly TRBD1 (6 bases). The CDR3 is 15 amino acids. The germline CDR1 and CDR2 sequences are MNHEY and SVGAGI. V lost 2 bases to trimming and J lost 4 bases, with 12 bases between them. The CDR3 region has the DNA TGTGCCAGCAGTTACCGCAGGGGACAAAAAAACATTCAGTACTTC. Translation gives CASSYRRGQKNIQYF.

The rearrangement uses TRBV7-9 and TRBJ1-1; D is undetermined. This CDR3 spans 12 amino acids. Germline V gives CDR1 SEHNR, CDR2 FQNEAQ (reference sequence). With 1 base removed from V and 10 bases from J, the gap between germline ends came to 10 bases. Written as DNA, the CDR3 is TGTGCCAGCAGCTTAGAGGTAGCCCGAGCTTTCTTT. Amino acids: CASSLEVARAFF. Full variable domain (outside the CDR3, taken from reference TRBV7-9 and TRBJ1-1): DTGVSQNPRHKITKRGQNVTFRCDPISEHNRLYWYRQTLGQGPEFLTYFQNEAQLEKSRLLSDRFSAERPKGSFSTLEIQRTEQGDSAMYLCASSLEVARAFFGQGTRLTVV.

The rearrangement uses TRBV18 and TRBJ2-1, with D perhaps matching TRBD1 (6 bases). The CDR3 length is 15 residues. The germline gives CDR1 KGHSH, CDR2 LQKENI. V was clipped by 3 bases and J by 5 bases, with 14 bases between them. In DNA, the CDR3 is TGTGCCAGCTCACCCTCCTACAGGGACAACAATGAGCAGTTCTTC. Translated, it gives CASSPSYRDNNEQFF.

This clone was recorded once. The chain carries TRBV6-5 and TRBJ2-7; TRBD1 might be the D (7 bases). The germline CDR1 and CDR2 sequences are MNHEY and SVGAGI. V was pared by 10 bases and J by 4 bases, with 17 bases between. The CDR3 loop spans 13 amino acids. For the CDR3, the DNA is TGTGCCATGGGAGGAGGGGGCGGATACGAGCAGTACTTC. Its protein product is CAMGGGGGYEQYF.

The chain employs TRBV9 and TRBJ2-5, with a weak D call TRBD1 (8 bases). CDR1 is SGDLS and CDR2 is YYNGEE in the germline V gene. CDR3 length equals 14 residues. V was trimmed by 1 base and J by 5 bases, leaving 12 bases between them. The CDR3 loop is CASSVSQGGETQYF. DNA of the CDR3: TGTGCCAGCAGCGTATCACAGGGGGGGGAGACCCAGTACTTC.

The genes are TRBV7-6 and TRBJ2-7; 9 bases map to TRBD1. The germline gives CDR1 SGHVS, CDR2 FNYEAQ. V dropped 1 base and J dropped 4; count of bases not matched to a gene: 8. This CDR3 has 16 amino acids. The CDR3 protein is CASSLDTGQGRYEQYF. CDR3 coding DNA: TGTGCCAGCAGCTTAGACACGGGACAGGGTCGGTACGAGCAGTACTTC.

The chain joins TRBV11-1 to TRBJ1-2; D remains unclear. The CDR3 is 16 residues long. The V end was cut by 6 bases, the J end by 1 base, with 18 bases between. CDR1 is SGHAT, CDR2 FQDESV, per germline (reference sequence). The CDR3 is CASSPGLQTINYGYTF. As DNA, the CDR3 is TGTGCCAGCAGTCCCGGACTGCAGACGATTAACTATGGCTACACCTTC. Full variable domain (remainder filled in from reference TRBV11-1 and TRBJ1-2): EAEVAQSPRYKITEKSQAVAFWCDPISGHATLYWYRQILGQGPELLVQFQDESVVDDSQLPKDRFSAERLKGVDSTLKIQPAELGDSAMYLCASSPGLQTINYGYTFGSGTRLTVV.